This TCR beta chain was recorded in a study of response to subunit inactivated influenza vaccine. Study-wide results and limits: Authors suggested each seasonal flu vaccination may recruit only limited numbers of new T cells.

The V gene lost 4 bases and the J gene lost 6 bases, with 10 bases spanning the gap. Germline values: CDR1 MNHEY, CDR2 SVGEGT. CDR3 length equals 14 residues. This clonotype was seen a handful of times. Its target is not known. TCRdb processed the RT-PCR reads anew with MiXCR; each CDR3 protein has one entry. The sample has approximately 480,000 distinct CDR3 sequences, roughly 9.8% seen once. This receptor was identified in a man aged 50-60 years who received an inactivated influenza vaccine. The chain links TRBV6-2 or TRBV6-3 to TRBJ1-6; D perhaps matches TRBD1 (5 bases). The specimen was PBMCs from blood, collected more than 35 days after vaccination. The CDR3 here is CASSFEQGNSPLHF. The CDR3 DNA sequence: TGTGCCAGCAGTTTTGAGCAGGGTAATTCACCCCTCCACTTT.